The following is a TCR beta chain sequence with its context. This entry belongs to a study of T cell responses to AZD1222 COVID-19 vaccine. Method: immunoSEQ multiplex PCR; TCRdb's copy keeps in-frame clones and lacks some. In the table there are 95,000 to 150,000 clones, 80% to 90% of which are singletons. Looked up from germline, CDR1 is SGDLS and CDR2 is YYNGEE. This CDR3 contains 16 residues. Between the trimmed V and J ends, which lost 0 bases and 3 bases, there was a span of 15 bases. The source material was peripheral blood, sampled on day 0 of AZD1222 vaccination. This rearrangement joins TRBV9 to TRBJ1-1; a weak D match, TRBD1 (6 bases). The sequence was obtained from an adult in good health. The DNA of the CDR3 is TGTGCCAGCAGCGTAGAATCAGGTGGGGGCGACACTGAAGCTTTCTTT. It encodes CASSVESGGGDTEAFF.